This T cell receptor (beta chain) emerged from a study of blood T cell repertoires in COVID-19. The CDR3 has 14 residues. In germline, CDR1 is KGHSH, CDR2 LQKENI. Trimming at V came to 2 bases and at J to 4 bases, leaving 4 bases not matched to a gene. This table comes from immunoSEQ multiplex PCR, and its TCRdb copy is limited to in-frame clones, with some not included. This table holds 70,000 to 75,000 clones, approximately 85% found once. The sequence was obtained from a human donor in a cohort sampled during active COVID-19. Sequenced: peripheral blood. V and J are TRBV18 and TRBJ2-5, with TRBD1 identical over 7 bases. CDR3 bases: TGTGCCAGCTCACCAACAAGGGACAGAGAGACCCAGTACTTC. It specifies CASSPTRDRETQYF.